This T cell receptor (beta chain) appears in the sequencing data of a study of blood T cell repertoires in COVID-19. On the study more broadly: Whether acute or convalescent, the COVID-19 samples came from the United States, Italy and Spain. Sample material is recorded as cDNA or gDNA derived from T cells, B-cell-depleted T cells, or PBMCs.

Per the authors' pipeline: Using reference gene primer amplification, nucleated cell counts were estimated. The repertoire was sequenced with immunoSEQ multiplex PCR; TCRdb's copy has only in-frame clones and lacks some. V, J and clone size reflect that table, while D and trimming were determined from the DNA. Of about 350,000 clones in the sample, 70% to 90% were seen once. The CDR3 runs 16 residues. Germline trimming cut 4 bases from V and 7 bases from J; bases unmatched to any gene: 15. Germline CDR1 reads SGHNT; CDR2 reads YYREEE (reference sequence). The sequencing input was peripheral blood. This chain joins TRBV5-4 and TRBJ1-2; 8 bases match TRBD1. This TCR came from a woman aged 55-69 years with COVID-19, enrolled during active disease. This CDR3 is CASSLVTGQEYGGYTF. Written as DNA, the CDR3 is TGTGCCAGCAGCCTAGTGACGGGACAGGAATATGGTGGCTACACCTTC.